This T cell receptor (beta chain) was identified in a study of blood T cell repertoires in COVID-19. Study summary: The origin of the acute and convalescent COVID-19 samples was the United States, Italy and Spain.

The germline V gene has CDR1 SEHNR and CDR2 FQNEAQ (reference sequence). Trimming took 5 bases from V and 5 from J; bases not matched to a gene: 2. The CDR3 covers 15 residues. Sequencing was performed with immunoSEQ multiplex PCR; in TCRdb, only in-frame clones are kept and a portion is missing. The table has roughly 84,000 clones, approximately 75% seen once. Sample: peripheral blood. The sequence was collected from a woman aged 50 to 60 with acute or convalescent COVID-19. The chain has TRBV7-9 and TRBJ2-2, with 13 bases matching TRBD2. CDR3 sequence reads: CASSPGLAGTGELFF. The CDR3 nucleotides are TGTGCCAGCAGCCCGGGACTAGCGGGGACCGGGGAGCTGTTTTTT. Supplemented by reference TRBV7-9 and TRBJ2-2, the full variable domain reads DTGVSQNPRHKITKRGQNVTFRCDPISEHNRLYWYRQTLGQGPEFLTYFQNEAQLEKSRLLSDRFSAERPKGSFSTLEIQRTEQGDSAMYLCASSPGLAGTGELFFGEGSRLTVL.